This is a list of T cell receptor beta chains from one sample in a study of spatial heterogeneity in lung cancer. TCRdb reprocessed the 5' RACE reads with MiXCR, giving one entry per CDR3 protein. There are around 100,000 distinct CDR3 sequences in the sample; more than 10% occur only once, and roughly a quarter lies in the top ten. The source material was PBMCs, sampled at follow-up. These receptors were obtained from a female donor with early-stage non-small cell lung cancer. Each CDR3 is given with its conserved first and last residue. D genes are given only for firm matches. Size is omitted from some rows. Given values are once, few, many or a class for expanded clones.

V	D	size	J	CDR3	DNA
TRBV11-2	NA	few	TRBJ1-1	CASSLIPTDYDPNTEAFF	TGTGCCAGCAGCTTAATCCCGACAGACTATGACCCGAACACTGAAGCTTTCTTT
TRBV28	NA	few	TRBJ1-2	CASGRTSGYTF	TGTGCCAGCGGCAGAACCAGTGGCTACACCTTC
TRBV19	NA	few	TRBJ2-5	CASSSNTGEVETQYF	TGTGCCAGTAGCTCCAATACAGGGGAGGTAGAGACCCAGTACTTC
TRBV14	NA	once	TRBJ1-4	CASSQFREKLFF	TGTGCCAGCAGCCAATTTCGTGAAAAACTGTTTTTT
TRBV29-1	TRBD1	NA	TRBJ2-5	CSVAGDRMQETQYF	TGCAGCGTTGCTGGGGACAGGATGCAAGAGACCCAGTACTTC
TRBV12-3/TRBV12-4	TRBD2	few	TRBJ2-5	CASSWGTSGETQYF	TGTGCCAGCAGTTGGGGGACTAGCGGAGAGACCCAGTACTTC
TRBV6-6	TRBD2	NA	TRBJ2-1	CASSGLAGGIYNEQFF	TGTGCCAGCAGTGGACTAGCGGGAGGGATATACAATGAGCAGTTCTTC
TRBV6-6	NA	few	TRBJ1-6	CASSQQGNSPLHF	TGTGCCAGCAGTCAACAGGGAAATTCACCCCTCCACTTT
TRBV28	TRBD1	many	TRBJ2-1	CATKQPGQTYNEQFF	TGTGCCACCAAACAACCGGGACAGACCTACAATGAGCAGTTCTTC
TRBV24-1	TRBD2	NA	TRBJ2-1	CATSDSLAGSYNEQFF	TGTGCCACCAGTGATTCACTAGCGGGCTCCTACAATGAGCAGTTCTTC
TRBV7-9	NA	NA	TRBJ2-1	CASSPLSAMQFF	TGTGCCAGCAGCCCACTTTCGGCGATGCAGTTCTTC
TRBV3-1	NA	NA	TRBJ2-1	CASSQEQDNEQFF	TGTGCCAGCAGCCAAGAGCAGGACAATGAGCAGTTCTTC
TRBV28	TRBD1	NA	TRBJ1-4	CASSVDRGRVKLFF	TGTGCCAGCAGTGTCGACAGGGGGAGAGTCAAACTGTTTTTT
TRBV14	NA	NA	TRBJ1-1	CASSQGPQWTEAFF	TGTGCCAGCAGCCAAGGTCCCCAATGGACTGAAGCTTTCTTT
TRBV12-3/TRBV12-4	NA	NA	TRBJ2-6	CASSGGLTGANVLTF	TGTGCCAGCAGTGGAGGGCTCACTGGGGCCAACGTCCTGACTTTC
TRBV19	NA	few	TRBJ2-3	CASSPSVVDTQYF	TGTGCCAGTAGTCCCTCGGTGGTAGATACGCAGTATTTT
TRBV11-3	NA	many	TRBJ1-5	CASSLAWAGANQPQHF	TGTGCCAGCAGCTTAGCGTGGGCAGGGGCTAATCAGCCCCAGCATTTT
TRBV28	TRBD2	NA	TRBJ2-7	CASSSIAGGPYEQYF	TGTGCCAGCAGTTCCATAGCGGGAGGGCCCTACGAGCAGTACTTC
TRBV30	TRBD2	many	TRBJ2-7	CAWSVLASSYEQYF	TGTGCCTGGAGTGTACTAGCGAGCTCCTACGAGCAGTACTTC
TRBV12-3/TRBV12-4	NA	NA	TRBJ2-5	CASSFLLGETQYF	TGTGCCAGCAGTTTCCTACTAGGAGAGACCCAGTACTTC
TRBV11-1	NA	few	TRBJ2-3	CASSSSSDTQYF	TGTGCCAGCAGCTCTTCGTCAGATACGCAGTATTTT
TRBV11-3	NA	NA	TRBJ1-2	CASSFSGASGGYTF	TGTGCCAGCAGCTTTTCAGGGGCCAGTGGAGGCTACACCTTC
TRBV15	NA	few	TRBJ1-1	CATSRAAGRSEAFF	TGTGCCACCAGCAGAGCAGCGGGACGCAGTGAAGCTTTCTTT
TRBV6-6	TRBD2	many	TRBJ2-1	CASTSKAGAGEQFF	TGTGCCAGCACTTCCAAAGCGGGGGCAGGGGAGCAGTTCTTC
TRBV5-6	TRBD2	NA	TRBJ2-3	CVSSAPGTRRDTQYF	TGTGTCAGCAGCGCTCCCGGGACTAGAAGAGATACGCAGTATTTT
TRBV24-1	NA	few	TRBJ2-2	CATSDAGSRTGELFF	TGTGCCACCAGTGATGCGGGGAGTCGGACCGGGGAGCTGTTTTTT
TRBV20-1	NA	NA	TRBJ2-5	CSVLGQPGRETQYF	TGCAGTGTCCTAGGGCAACCCGGTCGGGAGACCCAGTACTTC
TRBV7-2	NA	NA	TRBJ2-2	CASSPTLDLRGELFF	TGTGCCAGCAGCCCAACCCTGGATCTTAGGGGGGAGCTGTTTTTT
TRBV27	TRBD1	few	TRBJ1-5	CASSSFSLLTGWTGPQHF	TGTGCCAGCAGTTCCTTCTCTCTATTGACAGGGTGGACTGGGCCCCAGCATTTT
TRBV28	NA	few	TRBJ1-5	CASRGYNNQPQHF	TGTGCCAGCAGGGGCTACAACAATCAGCCCCAGCATTTT
TRBV29-1	NA	many	TRBJ1-3	CSVAREGNTIYF	TGCAGCGTTGCCAGGGAGGGAAACACCATATATTTT
TRBV12-3/TRBV12-4	TRBD2	few	TRBJ2-1	CASSPGLASDEQFF	TGTGCCAGCAGTCCTGGACTAGCTAGCGATGAGCAGTTCTTC
TRBV12-3/TRBV12-4	TRBD1	many	TRBJ1-1	CASRRTGSNTEAFF	TGTGCCAGCAGACGGACAGGGAGCAACACTGAAGCTTTCTTT
TRBV6-5	TRBD1	NA	TRBJ1-5	CASSYGGQGPTSSNQPQHF	TGTGCCAGCAGTTACGGGGGACAGGGGCCGACCTCAAGCAATCAGCCCCAGCATTTT
TRBV5-4	NA	few	TRBJ2-1	CASTAFSDNEQFF	TGTGCCAGCACAGCTTTCTCAGACAATGAGCAGTTCTTC
TRBV7-9	NA	NA	TRBJ2-7	CASSQQPRGVSSYEQYF	TGTGCCAGCAGCCAACAACCCAGAGGGGTTTCCTCCTACGAGCAGTACTTC
TRBV5-1	TRBD2	NA	TRBJ2-1	CASSLGVAGIYYNEQFF	TGCGCCAGCAGCTTGGGGGTAGCGGGTATATACTACAATGAGCAGTTCTTC
TRBV7-2	NA	NA	TRBJ2-5	CASSLWFIGETQYF	TGTGCCAGCAGCTTATGGTTTATTGGCGAGACCCAGTACTTC
TRBV4-1	NA	NA	TRBJ2-2	CASSQEGSSTRELFF	TGCGCCAGCAGCCAAGAAGGGAGTTCTACCCGGGAGCTGTTTTTT
TRBV16	TRBD1	few	TRBJ1-2	CASSRLQGASDGYTF	TGTGCCAGCAGCCGACTACAGGGGGCGTCTGATGGCTACACCTTC
TRBV28	NA	many	TRBJ2-4	CASSFLRLRYSAKNIQYF	TGTGCCAGCAGTTTTCTAAGACTCCGGTACTCGGCCAAAAACATTCAGTACTTC
TRBV7-8	NA	NA	TRBJ1-6	CASSLQGGRAPPNSPLHF	TGTGCCAGCAGCTTACAAGGCGGCAGGGCTCCCCCAAATTCACCCCTCCACTTT
TRBV6-2/TRBV6-3	TRBD1	few	TRBJ1-5	CASSYYRGSYSNQPQHF	TGTGCCAGCAGTTATTACAGGGGGAGTTATAGCAATCAGCCCCAGCATTTT
TRBV20-1	TRBD1	few	TRBJ1-2	CSASDRGYGYTF	TGCAGTGCGAGCGACAGGGGCTATGGCTACACCTTC
TRBV19	NA	NA	TRBJ2-3	CASSIVEGKGNTQYF	TGTGCCAGTAGTATAGTGGAAGGGAAGGGAAATACGCAGTATTTT
TRBV5-6	NA	NA	TRBJ1-1	CASRGGPGSWNTEAFF	TGTGCCAGCAGGGGGGGACCAGGGTCCTGGAACACTGAAGCTTTCTTT